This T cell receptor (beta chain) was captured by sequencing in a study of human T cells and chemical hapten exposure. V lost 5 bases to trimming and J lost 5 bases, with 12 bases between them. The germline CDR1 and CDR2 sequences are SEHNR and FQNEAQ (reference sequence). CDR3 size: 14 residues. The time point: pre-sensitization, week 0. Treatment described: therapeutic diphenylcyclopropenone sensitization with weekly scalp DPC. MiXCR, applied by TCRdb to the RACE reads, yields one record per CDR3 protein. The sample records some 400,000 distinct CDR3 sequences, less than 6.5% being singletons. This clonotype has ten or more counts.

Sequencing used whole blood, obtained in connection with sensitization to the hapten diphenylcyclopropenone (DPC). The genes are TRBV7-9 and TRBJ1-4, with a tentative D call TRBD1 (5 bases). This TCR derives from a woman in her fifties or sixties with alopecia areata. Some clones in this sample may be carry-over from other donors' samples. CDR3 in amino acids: CASSRGGSNEKLFF. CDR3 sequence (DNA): TGTGCCAGCAGCCGGGGCGGATCGAATGAAAAACTGTTTTTT.